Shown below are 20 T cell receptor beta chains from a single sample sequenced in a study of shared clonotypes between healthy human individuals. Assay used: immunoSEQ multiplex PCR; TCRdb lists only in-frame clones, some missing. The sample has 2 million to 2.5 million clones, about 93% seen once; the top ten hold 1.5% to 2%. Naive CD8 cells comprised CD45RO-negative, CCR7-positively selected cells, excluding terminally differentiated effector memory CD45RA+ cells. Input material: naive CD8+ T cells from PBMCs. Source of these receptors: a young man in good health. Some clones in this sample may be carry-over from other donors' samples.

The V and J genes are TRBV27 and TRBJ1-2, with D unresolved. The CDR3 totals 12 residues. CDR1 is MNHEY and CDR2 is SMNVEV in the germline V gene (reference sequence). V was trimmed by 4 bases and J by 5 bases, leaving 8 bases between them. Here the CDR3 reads CASSSAGYGYTF. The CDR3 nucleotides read TGTGCCAGCAGTTCGGCAGGTTATGGCTACACCTTC.

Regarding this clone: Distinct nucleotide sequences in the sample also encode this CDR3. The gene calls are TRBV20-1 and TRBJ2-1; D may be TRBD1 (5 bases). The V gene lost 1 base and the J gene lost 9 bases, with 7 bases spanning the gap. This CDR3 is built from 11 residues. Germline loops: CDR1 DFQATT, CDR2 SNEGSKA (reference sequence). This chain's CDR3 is CSARGRGEQFF. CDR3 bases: TGCAGTGCTAGAGGAAGGGGTGAGCAGTTCTTC.

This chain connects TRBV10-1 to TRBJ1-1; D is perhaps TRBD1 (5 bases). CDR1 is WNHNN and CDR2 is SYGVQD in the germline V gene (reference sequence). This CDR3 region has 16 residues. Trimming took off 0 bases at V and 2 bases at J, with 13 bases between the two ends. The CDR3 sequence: CASSESGEGGNTEAFF. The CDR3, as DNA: TGCGCCAGCAGTGAGTCGGGGGAGGGTGGTAACACTGAAGCTTTCTTT.

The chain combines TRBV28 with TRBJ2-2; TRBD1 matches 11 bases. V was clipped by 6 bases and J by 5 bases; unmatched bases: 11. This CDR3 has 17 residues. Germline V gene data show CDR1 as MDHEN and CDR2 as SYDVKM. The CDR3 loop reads CASRTIQGTGGTGELFF. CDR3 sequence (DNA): TGTGCCAGCAGGACGATCCAAGGGACAGGGGGGACCGGGGAGCTGTTTTTT.

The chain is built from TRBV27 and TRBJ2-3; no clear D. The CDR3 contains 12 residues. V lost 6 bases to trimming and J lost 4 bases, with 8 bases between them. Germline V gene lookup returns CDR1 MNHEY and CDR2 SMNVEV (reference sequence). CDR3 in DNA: TGTGCCAGCAGAGGGTTCGCAGATACGCAGTATTTT. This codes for CASRGFADTQYF.

The CDR3 DNA is TGTGCCAGCAGTTTAGGGGAGGAAAGCAATCAGCCCCAGCATTTT. Translated, it gives CASSLGEESNQPQHF. The chain joins TRBV28 to TRBJ1-5; D not certain. The length of the CDR3 is 15 residues. Germline V gene lookup returns CDR1 MDHEN and CDR2 SYDVKM. Trimming pared 2 bases from V and 1 base from J, leaving 9 bases between.

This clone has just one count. CDR3 nucleotide sequence: TGTGCCAGCAGTCCATCCGGGAACATTCAGTACTTC. This sequence encodes CASSPSGNIQYF. The chain has TRBV6-6 and TRBJ2-4; D call uncertain. Germline V gene data show CDR1 as MNHNY and CDR2 as SVGAGI (reference sequence). V was trimmed by 5 bases and J by 7 bases, leaving 9 bases between them. The CDR3 length is 12 residues.

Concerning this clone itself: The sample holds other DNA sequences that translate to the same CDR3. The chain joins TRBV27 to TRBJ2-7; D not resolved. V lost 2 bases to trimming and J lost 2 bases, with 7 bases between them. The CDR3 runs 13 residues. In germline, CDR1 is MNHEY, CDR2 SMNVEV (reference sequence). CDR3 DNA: TGTGCCAGCAGTTTAGGGCGTACCTACGAGCAGTACTTC. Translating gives CASSLGRTYEQYF.

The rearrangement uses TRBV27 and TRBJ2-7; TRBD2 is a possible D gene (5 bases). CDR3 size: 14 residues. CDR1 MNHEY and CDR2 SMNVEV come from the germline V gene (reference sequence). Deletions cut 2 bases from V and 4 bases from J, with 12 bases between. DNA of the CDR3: TGTGCCAGCAGTTTAGAGGCGGGTGCGTACGAGCAGTACTTC. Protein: CASSLEAGAYEQYF.

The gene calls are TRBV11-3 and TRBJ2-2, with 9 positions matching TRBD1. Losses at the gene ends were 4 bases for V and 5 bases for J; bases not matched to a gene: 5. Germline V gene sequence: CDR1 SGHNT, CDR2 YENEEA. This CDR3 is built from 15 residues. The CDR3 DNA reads TGTGCCAGCAGCTCCGGGGACAGGGTAACCGGGGAGCTGTTTTTT. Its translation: CASSSGDRVTGELFF.

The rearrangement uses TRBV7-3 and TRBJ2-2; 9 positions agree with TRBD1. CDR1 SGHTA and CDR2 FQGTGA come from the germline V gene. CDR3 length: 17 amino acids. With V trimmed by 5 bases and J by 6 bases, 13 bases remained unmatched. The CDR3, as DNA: TGTGCCAGCAGCCGGGTGGTCGTACAGGGGGCGTCCGGGGAGCTGTTTTTT. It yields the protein CASSRVVVQGASGELFF.

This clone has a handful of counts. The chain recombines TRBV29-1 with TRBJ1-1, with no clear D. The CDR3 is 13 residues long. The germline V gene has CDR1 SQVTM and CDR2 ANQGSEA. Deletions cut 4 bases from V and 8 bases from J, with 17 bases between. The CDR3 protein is CSVGGEAGVEAFF. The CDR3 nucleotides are TGCAGCGTTGGTGGGGAGGCTGGGGTAGAAGCTTTCTTT. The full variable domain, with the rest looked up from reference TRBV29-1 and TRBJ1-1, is SAVISQKPSRDICQRGTSLTIQCQVDSQVTMMFWYRQQPGQSLTLIATANQGSEATYESGFVIDKFPISRPNLTFSTLTVSNMSPEDSSIYLCSVGGEAGVEAFFGQGTRLTVV.

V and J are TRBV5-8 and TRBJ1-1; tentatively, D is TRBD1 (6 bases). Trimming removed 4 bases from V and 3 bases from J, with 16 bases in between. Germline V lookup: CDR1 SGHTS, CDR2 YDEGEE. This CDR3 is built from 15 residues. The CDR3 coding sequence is TGTGCCAGCAGCCCCGGGGTGGGGGCCTACACTGAAGCTTTCTTT. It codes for CASSPGVGAYTEAFF.

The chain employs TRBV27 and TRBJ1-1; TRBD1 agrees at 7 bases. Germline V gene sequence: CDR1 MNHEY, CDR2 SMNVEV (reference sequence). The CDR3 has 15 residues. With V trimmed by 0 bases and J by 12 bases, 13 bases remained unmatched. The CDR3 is CASSLSSEGARTTFF. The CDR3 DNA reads TGTGCCAGCAGTTTATCAAGTGAGGGGGCACGTACGACTTTCTTT.

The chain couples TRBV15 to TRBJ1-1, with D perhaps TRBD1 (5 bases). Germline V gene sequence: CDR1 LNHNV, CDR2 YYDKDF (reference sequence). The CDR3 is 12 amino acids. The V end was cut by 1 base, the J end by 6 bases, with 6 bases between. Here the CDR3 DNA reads TGTGCCACCAGCAGAGGAGGGGCTGAAGCTTTCTTT. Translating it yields CATSRGGAEAFF.

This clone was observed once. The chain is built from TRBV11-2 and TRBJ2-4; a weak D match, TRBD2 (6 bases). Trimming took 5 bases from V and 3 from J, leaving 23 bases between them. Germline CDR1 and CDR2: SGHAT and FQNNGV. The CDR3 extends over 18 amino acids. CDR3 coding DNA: TGTGCCAGCAGCCCGGAGGGCGGGCGTGTTATCGGCAAAAACATTCAGTACTTC. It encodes CASSPEGGRVIGKNIQYF.

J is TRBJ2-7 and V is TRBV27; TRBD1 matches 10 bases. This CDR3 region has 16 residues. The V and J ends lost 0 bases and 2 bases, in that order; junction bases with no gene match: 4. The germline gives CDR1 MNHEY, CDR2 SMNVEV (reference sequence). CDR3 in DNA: TGTGCCAGCAGTTTATCTACCGGGACAGGGGCCTACGAGCAGTACTTC. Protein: CASSLSTGTGAYEQYF.

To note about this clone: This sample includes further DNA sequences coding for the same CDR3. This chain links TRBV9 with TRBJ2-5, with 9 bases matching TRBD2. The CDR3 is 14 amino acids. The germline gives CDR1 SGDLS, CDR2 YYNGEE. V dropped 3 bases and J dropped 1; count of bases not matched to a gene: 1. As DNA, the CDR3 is TGTGCCAGCAGCGGTAGCGGGAGCCAAGAGACCCAGTACTTC. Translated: CASSGSGSQETQYF.

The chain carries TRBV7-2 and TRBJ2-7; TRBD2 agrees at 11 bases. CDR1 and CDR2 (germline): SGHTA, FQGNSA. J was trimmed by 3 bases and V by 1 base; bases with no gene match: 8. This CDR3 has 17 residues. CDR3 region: CASSLGGSGRADYEQYF. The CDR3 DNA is TGTGCCAGCAGCTTAGGTGGTAGCGGGAGGGCCGACTACGAGCAGTACTTC. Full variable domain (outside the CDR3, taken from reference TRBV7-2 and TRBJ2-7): GAGVSQSPSNKVTEKGKDVELRCDPISGHTALYWYRQSLGQGLEFLIYFQGNSAPDKSGLPSDRFSAERTGGSVSTLTIQRTQQEDSAVYLCASSLGGSGRADYEQYFGPGTRLTVT.

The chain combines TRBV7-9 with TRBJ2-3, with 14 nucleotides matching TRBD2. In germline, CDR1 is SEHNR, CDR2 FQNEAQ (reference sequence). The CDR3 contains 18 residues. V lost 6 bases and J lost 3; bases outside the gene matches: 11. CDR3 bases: TGTGCCAGCAGTAGACCGGGACTAGCGGGAGCGACAACAGATACGCAGTATTTT. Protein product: CASSRPGLAGATTDTQYF.